These 22 T cell receptor beta chains came from one sample sequenced in a study of OX40 agonist ivuxolimab in advanced cancers. Here immunoSEQ multiplex PCR was the method, and the copy in TCRdb shows in-frame clones only, minus some. Of about 55,000 clones in the sample, about 90% are singletons; the top ten hold roughly 13%. Here the sequenced sample was CD4+ or CD8+ T cells sorted from blood, taken in a trial of the OX40 agonist ivuxolimab. The receptors were sampled from an adult with an advanced solid tumor such as melanoma, head and neck, liver or kidney cancer.

The chain carries TRBV11-2 and TRBJ1-3, with D maybe TRBD1 (6 bases). The CDR3 runs 17 residues. Trimming shortened V by 8 bases and J by 0 bases, and 20 bases separated the two germline ends. Looked up from germline, CDR1 is SGHAT and CDR2 is FQNNGV. This CDR3 reads CASEGGGGASSGNTIYF. The CDR3 nucleotides read TGTGCCAGCGAGGGGGGCGGAGGGGCCTCCTCTGGAAACACCATATATTTT.

The chain recombines TRBV9 with TRBJ1-6; a weak D match, TRBD1 (5 bases). The germline V gene encodes CDR1 SGDLS and CDR2 YYNGEE. The CDR3 runs to 15 residues. Trimming took off 4 bases at V and 10 bases at J, with 18 bases between the two ends. CDR3 DNA: TGTGCCAGCAGCCCAGGGCCCTCGACGGCCTCACCCCTCCACTTT. It is translated as CASSPGPSTASPLHF.

This sequence joins TRBV4-1 and TRBJ2-7; the D gene is possibly TRBD2 (6 bases). CDR1 MGHRA and CDR2 YSYEKL come from the germline V gene. This CDR3 has 14 residues. V was shortened by 3 bases and J by 9 bases, with 18 bases between the two germline ends. The CDR3 DNA reads TGCGCCAGCAGCCATCTCTCGGGGACTTTCGTGCAGTACTTC. Translating gives CASSHLSGTFVQYF.

The chain joins TRBV11-2 to TRBJ2-3, with D possibly matching TRBD2 (5 bases). The CDR3 runs to 15 residues. The germline gives CDR1 SGHAT, CDR2 FQNNGV. Trimming left V 5 bases short and J 3 bases short, with 15 bases between. This CDR3 is CASSPPERGTDTQYF. The CDR3 DNA reads TGTGCCAGCAGCCCCCCGGAACGGGGAACAGATACGCAGTATTTT.

This chain uses TRBV5-3 with TRBJ1-6; 7 bases map to TRBD1. TRBV5-3 is treated as an ORF (open reading frame) with a function not yet certain. V was clipped by 4 bases and J by 4 bases; unmatched bases: 14. This CDR3 region has 18 residues. CDR3 coding DNA: TGTGCCAGAAGCCCCTCCGAAAGGGACAGACGATATAATTCACCCCTCCACTTT. Encoded protein: CARSPSERDRRYNSPLHF.

This clone was detected a few times. V gene TRBV11-1 combines with J gene TRBJ2-1; 10 bases line up with TRBD1. The CDR3 is 15 amino acids. From germline, CDR1 is SGHAT and CDR2 FQDESV (reference sequence). Germline trimming cut 3 bases from V and 8 bases from J; bases unmatched to any gene: 7. Here the CDR3 reads CASSLRDRGVHEQFF. CDR3 nucleotides: TGTGCCAGCAGCTTGCGGGACAGGGGTGTCCATGAGCAGTTCTTC.

CDR3 in DNA: TGTGCCAGCAGTTCTGGGCATCAGCCCCAGCATTTT. It is translated as CASSSGHQPQHF. The J gene is TRBJ1-5, the V gene TRBV27; D uncertain. Trimming took off 4 bases at V and 5 bases at J, with 6 bases between the two ends. This CDR3 spans 12 amino acids. Per germline, CDR1 MNHEY and CDR2 SMNVEV (reference sequence).

The V call is TRBV6-5, the J call TRBJ1-1; possibly TRBD1 for D (5 bases). V lost 7 bases and J lost 7, with 19 bases in between. Germline lookup yields CDR1 MNHEY and CDR2 SVGAGI. The CDR3 runs 14 residues. Here the CDR3 reads CASKKTEIVHEAFF. The CDR3 DNA is TGTGCCAGCAAAAAGACAGAGATCGTCCATGAAGCTTTCTTT.

The CDR3 loop reads CASNHPGQGANYGYTF. In DNA, the CDR3 is TGTGCCAGCAATCACCCGGGACAGGGGGCCAACTATGGCTACACCTTC. V gene TRBV7-9 combines with J gene TRBJ1-2; 12 bases match TRBD1. The CDR3 consists of 16 residues. Germline CDR1 is SEHNR and CDR2 is FQNEAQ (reference sequence). Germline trimming cut 7 bases from V and 2 bases from J; bases unmatched to any gene: 8.

The sample holds one count of this clone. The CDR3 DNA follows: TGTGCCAGCAGTTTATCCGGGACAGCCTACGAGCAGTACTTC. Translated: CASSLSGTAYEQYF. The genes are TRBV9 and TRBJ2-7, with TRBD1 identical over 7 bases. The CDR3 contains 14 residues. The junction had 7 bases not matched to a gene; V was cut back by 5 bases and J by 2 bases. In germline, CDR1 is SGDLS, CDR2 YYNGEE. The whole variable domain, filled in from reference TRBV9 and TRBJ2-7, reads DSGVTQTPKHLITATGQRVTLRCSPRSGDLSVYWYQQSLDQGLQFLIQYYNGEERAKGNILERFSAQQFPDLHSELNLSSLELGDSALYFCASSLSGTAYEQYFGPGTRLTVT.

This chain connects TRBV9 to TRBJ2-1; 8 bases fit TRBD2. The CDR3 contains 16 residues. The ends lost 0 bases at V and 6 bases at J; junction bases unmatched: 8. CDR1 is SGDLS, CDR2 YYNGEE, per germline. The CDR3 DNA sequence: TGTGCCAGCAGCGTAGAGGCGGGGGGTCCGTTCAATGAGCAGTTCTTC. Protein sequence: CASSVEAGGPFNEQFF.

This rearrangement joins TRBV6-1 to TRBJ1-2; D not resolved. The CDR3 consists of 13 residues. Germline V gene lookup returns CDR1 MNHNS and CDR2 SASEGT. The V gene lost 3 bases and the J gene lost 3 bases, with 8 bases spanning the gap. The CDR3 loop is CASSEVRDYGYTF. The CDR3 DNA is TGTGCCAGCAGTGAGGTCCGGGACTATGGCTACACCTTC.

In the case of this clone: Other DNA sequences in this sample translate to the same CDR3. The chain is built from TRBV27 and TRBJ1-1; the match to TRBD1 covers 7 bases. V lost 5 bases, J lost 0 bases, and 12 bases stayed unmatched. Germline-derived CDR1 and CDR2 are MNHEY and SMNVEV (reference sequence). The CDR3 has 17 amino acids. The CDR3 is CASSGWDSQLMNTEAFF. The CDR3 bases are TGTGCCAGCAGTGGCTGGGACAGCCAACTTATGAACACTGAAGCTTTCTTT.

The gene calls are TRBV28 and TRBJ1-1, with unresolved D. Trimming took off 2 bases at V and 5 bases at J, with 6 bases between the two ends. Germline-derived CDR1 and CDR2 are MDHEN and SYDVKM. The CDR3 contains 12 residues. CDR3 DNA: TGTGCCAGCAGTTTAGGGGAGACTGAAGCTTTCTTT. Residues: CASSLGETEAFF.

The chain recombines TRBV7-9 with TRBJ1-2, with D unresolved. Trimming removed 1 base at V and 2 bases at J, with 20 bases between. Germline lookup yields CDR1 SEHNR and CDR2 FQNEAQ (reference sequence). This CDR3 region has 18 residues. Written as DNA, the CDR3 is TGTGCCAGCAGCTTAGTGGACTTACCCTACAACGGAAACTATGGCTACACCTTC. It codes for CASSLVDLPYNGNYGYTF.

The V and J genes are TRBV4-1 and TRBJ2-2; D is perhaps TRBD1 or TRBD2 (7 bases each). Germline lookup yields CDR1 MGHRA and CDR2 YSYEKL. Trimming stripped 4 bases from V and 2 bases from J, with 23 bases between. This CDR3 contains 19 residues. This CDR3 reads CASSLLASGGAINTGELFF. The CDR3 bases are TGCGCCAGCAGCCTGCTGGCATCAGGGGGGGCGATTAACACCGGGGAGCTGTTTTTT.

V and J are TRBV28 and TRBJ2-3, with D maybe TRBD2 (5 bases). Trimming took 5 bases from V and 0 from J, leaving 15 bases between them. This CDR3 comprises 16 residues. Germline V gene lookup returns CDR1 MDHEN and CDR2 SYDVKM. The chain's CDR3 is CASSPFRTASTDTQYF. The CDR3 DNA is TGTGCCAGCAGTCCTTTCCGGACTGCTAGCACAGATACGCAGTATTTT.

With respect to this clone: The same CDR3 arises from other DNA sequences in this sample as well. The V call is TRBV9, the J call TRBJ1-3; D not certain. The germline V gene encodes CDR1 SGDLS and CDR2 YYNGEE. The V end lost 4 bases, the J end lost 4 bases, and 9 bases lay between the germline ends. The CDR3 consists of 13 residues. Written as DNA, the CDR3 is TGTGCCAGCAGCCCACCGGCCGGAAACACCATATATTTT. Protein sequence: CASSPPAGNTIYF.

V gene TRBV12-5 combines with J gene TRBJ1-6; D remains ambiguous. Trimming removed 5 bases from V and 8 bases from J, with 7 bases in between. The CDR3 is made up of 12 amino acids. Germline V gene data show CDR1 as LGHNT and CDR2 as FRNRAP. CDR3 protein: CASGRRHSPLHF. The CDR3 DNA reads TGTGCTAGTGGTCGGAGGCATTCACCCCTCCACTTT.

The genes are TRBV27 and TRBJ1-4; D gene ambiguous. Germline V gene data show CDR1 as MNHEY and CDR2 as SMNVEV (reference sequence). Trimming left V 5 bases short and J 0 bases short, with 16 bases between. This CDR3 spans 17 amino acids. CDR3 sequence: CASSETVGAATNEKLFF. The CDR3 bases are TGTGCCAGCAGTGAAACAGTGGGTGCAGCAACTAATGAAAAACTGTTTTTT.

The V and J genes are TRBV10-1 and TRBJ2-7, with D hard to call. This CDR3 is built from 12 residues. From germline, CDR1 is WNHNN and CDR2 SYGVQD (reference sequence). Trimming left V 6 bases short and J 2 bases short, with 8 bases between. The CDR3, as DNA: TGCGCCAGCAGCGACTCAACCTACGAGCAGTACTTC. It codes for CASSDSTYEQYF.

The chain has TRBV6-5 and TRBJ2-7; perhaps TRBD2 as D (6 bases). With 6 bases removed from V and 3 bases from J, the gap between germline ends came to 9 bases. This CDR3 has 12 residues. CDR1 MNHEY and CDR2 SVGAGI come from the germline V gene. The CDR3 coding sequence is TGTGCCAGCAGGGAGGGGAACTACGAGCAGTACTTC. Its translation: CASREGNYEQYF.